These T cell receptor beta chains were read from a single sample in a study of spatial heterogeneity in lung cancer. TCRdb analysed the 5' RACE reads with MiXCR anew, one entry per CDR3 protein. The repertoire includes about 50,000 distinct CDR3 sequences, roughly 7.4% of them detected once, and less than 45% sits in the top ten. The sample consisted of PBMCs, taken at follow-up. These receptors were obtained from a female donor with early-stage non-small cell lung cancer. Each CDR3 is given with its conserved first and last residue. D genes are given only for firm matches. Not all rows give a size; the values are once, few, many and, for expanded clones, a class.

v_call: TRBV5-1; j_call: TRBJ2-5; d_call: .; clone_size: many; cdr3_aa: CASSLAEGIGTQYF; cdr3_nt: TGCGCCAGCAGCTTGGCCGAGGGTATAGGGACCCAGTACTTC
v_call: TRBV7-8; j_call: TRBJ2-1; d_call: .; clone_size: .; cdr3_aa: CASSPTPQSGHEQFF; cdr3_nt: TGTGCCAGCAGCCCGACCCCCCAGTCTGGCCATGAGCAGTTCTTC
v_call: TRBV5-1; j_call: TRBJ1-1; d_call: TRBD1; clone_size: .; cdr3_aa: CASSWTGGTTEAFF; cdr3_nt: TGCGCCAGCAGCTGGACAGGGGGCACGACTGAAGCTTTCTTT
v_call: TRBV27; j_call: TRBJ2-7; d_call: TRBD1; clone_size: many; cdr3_aa: CASSLGQGSYEQYF; cdr3_nt: TGTGCCAGCAGTTTAGGACAGGGAAGCTACGAGCAGTACTTC
v_call: TRBV20-1; j_call: TRBJ2-7; d_call: TRBD2; clone_size: many; cdr3_aa: CSGSGVYYEQYF; cdr3_nt: TGCAGCGGGAGCGGGGTTTACTACGAGCAGTACTTC
v_call: TRBV7-2; j_call: TRBJ2-2; d_call: TRBD2; clone_size: many; cdr3_aa: CASSLELAGAGELFF; cdr3_nt: TGTGCCAGCAGCTTAGAACTAGCGGGCGCCGGGGAGCTGTTTTTT
v_call: TRBV12-3/TRBV12-4; j_call: TRBJ2-3; d_call: .; clone_size: .; cdr3_aa: CASSHSGADTQYF; cdr3_nt: TGTGCCAGCAGCCACTCCGGGGCAGATACGCAGTATTTT
v_call: TRBV27; j_call: TRBJ2-1; d_call: TRBD2; clone_size: many; cdr3_aa: CASSLWGGSYNEQFF; cdr3_nt: TGTGCCAGCAGTTTATGGGGGGGGTCCTACAATGAGCAGTTCTTC
v_call: TRBV2; j_call: TRBJ1-2; d_call: .; clone_size: .; cdr3_aa: CASSPGRSGLSYGYTF; cdr3_nt: TGTGCCAGCAGCCCTGGACGAAGTGGCCTGTCCTATGGCTACACCTTC
v_call: TRBV6-2/TRBV6-3; j_call: TRBJ2-5; d_call: .; clone_size: .; cdr3_aa: CASSPDPLGMETQYF; cdr3_nt: TGTGCCAGCAGTCCGGACCCCCTTGGTATGGAGACCCAGTACTTC
v_call: TRBV3-1; j_call: TRBJ1-5; d_call: .; clone_size: many; cdr3_aa: CASSRGQGNQPQHF; cdr3_nt: TGTGCCAGCAGCCGGGGCCAGGGCAATCAGCCCCAGCATTTT
v_call: TRBV18; j_call: TRBJ2-4; d_call: .; clone_size: .; cdr3_aa: CASSPGTQDVAKNIQYF; cdr3_nt: TGTGCCAGCTCACCCGGGACACAGGACGTAGCCAAAAACATTCAGTACTTC
v_call: TRBV20-1; j_call: TRBJ2-3; d_call: TRBD2; clone_size: many; cdr3_aa: CSASLPGLAGTQYF; cdr3_nt: TGCAGTGCTAGTCTTCCGGGACTAGCAGGTACGCAGTATTTT
v_call: TRBV20-1; j_call: TRBJ2-1; d_call: TRBD1; clone_size: few; cdr3_aa: CSAPPGQGVLDEQFF; cdr3_nt: TGCAGTGCTCCACCGGGACAGGGGGTATTGGATGAGCAGTTCTTC
v_call: TRBV27; j_call: TRBJ2-5; d_call: .; clone_size: medium-sized; cdr3_aa: CASTTRYGETQYF; cdr3_nt: TGTGCCAGCACCACCCGGTATGGGGAGACCCAGTACTTC
v_call: TRBV19; j_call: TRBJ2-1; d_call: TRBD2; clone_size: few; cdr3_aa: CASRLAPNEQFF; cdr3_nt: TGTGCCAGTAGACTAGCGCCTAATGAGCAGTTCTTC
v_call: TRBV7-2; j_call: TRBJ2-5; d_call: .; clone_size: many; cdr3_aa: CASSLLRQAQETQYF; cdr3_nt: TGTGCCAGCAGCTTATTGAGGCAGGCCCAAGAGACCCAGTACTTC
v_call: TRBV12-3/TRBV12-4; j_call: TRBJ2-5; d_call: .; clone_size: many; cdr3_aa: CASSSSETQYF; cdr3_nt: TGTGCCAGCAGCTCGTCGGAGACCCAGTACTTC
v_call: TRBV14; j_call: TRBJ2-2; d_call: TRBD1; clone_size: many; cdr3_aa: CASSLRDSYTGELFF; cdr3_nt: TGTGCCAGCAGCCTCCGGGACAGTTACACCGGGGAGCTGTTTTTT
v_call: TRBV29-1; j_call: TRBJ1-1; d_call: .; clone_size: many; cdr3_aa: CSVRGGVRMNTEAFF; cdr3_nt: TGCAGCGTTCGTGGGGGAGTAAGGATGAACACTGAAGCTTTCTTT
v_call: TRBV12-5; j_call: TRBJ2-3; d_call: TRBD1; clone_size: many; cdr3_aa: CASGKGTGSDTQYF; cdr3_nt: TGTGCTAGTGGTAAAGGGACAGGGTCAGATACGCAGTATTTT
v_call: TRBV20-1; j_call: TRBJ1-5; d_call: .; clone_size: .; cdr3_aa: CSARDAGYSNQPQHF; cdr3_nt: TGCAGTGCTAGAGATGCGGGGTATAGCAATCAGCCCCAGCATTTT
v_call: TRBV28; j_call: TRBJ2-3; d_call: TRBD2; clone_size: many; cdr3_aa: CASSLERGGSTDTQYF; cdr3_nt: TGTGCCAGCAGTTTAGAGCGGGGGGGAAGCACAGATACGCAGTATTTT
v_call: TRBV11-2; j_call: TRBJ2-3; d_call: TRBD1; clone_size: few; cdr3_aa: CASGGQGMDTQYF; cdr3_nt: TGTGCCAGCGGCGGACAGGGGATGGATACGCAGTATTTT
v_call: TRBV24-1; j_call: TRBJ2-1; d_call: .; clone_size: few; cdr3_aa: CATSDSYNEQFF; cdr3_nt: TGTGCCACCAGTGATTCCTATAATGAGCAGTTCTTC
v_call: TRBV7-9; j_call: TRBJ2-7; d_call: TRBD1; clone_size: .; cdr3_aa: CASSLAVQGAFDEQYF; cdr3_nt: TGTGCCAGCAGCTTAGCGGTACAGGGGGCTTTTGACGAGCAGTACTTC
v_call: TRBV5-1; j_call: TRBJ2-5; d_call: TRBD2; clone_size: many; cdr3_aa: CASSWGSGDQETQYF; cdr3_nt: TGCGCCAGCAGCTGGGGTAGCGGGGACCAAGAGACCCAGTACTTC
v_call: TRBV20-1; j_call: TRBJ2-7; d_call: TRBD1; clone_size: many; cdr3_aa: CSAWGQVGTYEQYF; cdr3_nt: TGCAGTGCATGGGGACAGGTCGGAACCTACGAGCAGTACTTC
v_call: TRBV9; j_call: TRBJ1-2; d_call: .; clone_size: many; cdr3_aa: CASSVDDSNYGYTF; cdr3_nt: TGTGCCAGCAGCGTAGATGACAGTAACTATGGCTACACCTTC
v_call: TRBV5-1; j_call: TRBJ2-6; d_call: .; clone_size: few; cdr3_aa: CASSLLSNGAGANVLTF; cdr3_nt: TGCGCCAGCAGCTTGCTCAGCAACGGGGCTGGGGCCAACGTCCTGACTTTC
v_call: TRBV7-2; j_call: TRBJ2-3; d_call: .; clone_size: few; cdr3_aa: CASSSRQSGTDTQYF; cdr3_nt: TGTGCCAGCAGTTCCAGACAGTCTGGCACAGATACGCAGTATTTT
v_call: TRBV30; j_call: TRBJ2-7; d_call: .; clone_size: few; cdr3_aa: CAWSWGGEQYF; cdr3_nt: TGTGCCTGGAGTTGGGGCGGAGAGCAGTACTTC
v_call: TRBV20-1; j_call: TRBJ1-2; d_call: .; clone_size: many; cdr3_aa: CSARDDRDYGYTF; cdr3_nt: TGCAGTGCTAGAGACGATAGGGATTATGGCTACACCTTC
v_call: TRBV7-8; j_call: TRBJ2-1; d_call: TRBD2; clone_size: .; cdr3_aa: CASSLFGGSGGYEQFF; cdr3_nt: TGTGCCAGCAGCTTATTTGGCGGTAGCGGGGGTTATGAGCAGTTCTTC
v_call: TRBV3-1; j_call: TRBJ2-7; d_call: TRBD1; clone_size: many; cdr3_aa: CASTPASGQGSYEQYF; cdr3_nt: TGTGCCAGCACCCCGGCCTCGGGACAGGGGTCCTACGAGCAGTACTTC
v_call: TRBV11-2; j_call: TRBJ2-1; d_call: .; clone_size: many; cdr3_aa: CASRFIRGEQFF; cdr3_nt: TGTGCCAGCAGATTTATAAGGGGTGAGCAGTTCTTC
v_call: TRBV12-3/TRBV12-4; j_call: TRBJ2-3; d_call: .; clone_size: few; cdr3_aa: CASSPAVALDTQYF; cdr3_nt: TGTGCCAGCAGTCCAGCGGTGGCATTGGATACGCAGTATTTT
v_call: TRBV5-5; j_call: TRBJ1-5; d_call: .; clone_size: many; cdr3_aa: CASSLPLNGQPQHF; cdr3_nt: TGTGCCAGCAGCTTGCCCCTCAACGGGCAGCCCCAGCATTTT
v_call: TRBV7-2; j_call: TRBJ2-3; d_call: TRBD2; clone_size: few; cdr3_aa: CASSLGFSRGADTQYF; cdr3_nt: TGTGCCAGCAGCTTAGGTTTTAGCCGGGGGGCAGATACGCAGTATTTT
v_call: TRBV7-3; j_call: TRBJ2-1; d_call: .; clone_size: many; cdr3_aa: CASSFERASYNEQFF; cdr3_nt: TGTGCCAGCAGCTTCGAGCGGGCCTCCTACAATGAGCAGTTCTTC
v_call: TRBV7-3; j_call: TRBJ2-5; d_call: TRBD2; clone_size: .; cdr3_aa: CASSSQAGGLQETQYF; cdr3_nt: TGTGCCAGCAGCTCACAAGCGGGGGGGCTCCAAGAGACCCAGTACTTC
v_call: TRBV20-1; j_call: TRBJ2-1; d_call: .; clone_size: many; cdr3_aa: CSVLPYNEQFF; cdr3_nt: TGCAGTGTACTCCCCTACAATGAGCAGTTCTTC
v_call: TRBV2; j_call: TRBJ1-4; d_call: TRBD1; clone_size: .; cdr3_aa: CASSEGQGPNEKLFF; cdr3_nt: TGTGCCAGCAGTGAGGGACAGGGCCCAAATGAAAAACTGTTTTTT
v_call: TRBV7-8; j_call: TRBJ1-1; d_call: TRBD1; clone_size: .; cdr3_aa: CASSYQQGAGTEAFF; cdr3_nt: TGTGCCAGCAGCTATCAACAGGGGGCTGGCACTGAAGCTTTCTTT
v_call: TRBV4-2; j_call: TRBJ1-2; d_call: TRBD1; clone_size: many; cdr3_aa: CASRQGPGQTYGYTF; cdr3_nt: TGTGCCAGCAGACAAGGGCCGGGACAGACCTATGGCTACACCTTC
v_call: TRBV10-2; j_call: TRBJ1-6; d_call: .; clone_size: many; cdr3_aa: CASKSDRSSYNSPLHF; cdr3_nt: TGCGCCAGCAAAAGCGACAGAAGCTCCTATAATTCACCCCTCCACTTT
v_call: TRBV6-5; j_call: TRBJ2-7; d_call: .; clone_size: .; cdr3_aa: CASSSQGFDEQYF; cdr3_nt: TGTGCCAGCAGTTCCCAGGGTTTCGACGAGCAGTACTTC
v_call: TRBV2; j_call: TRBJ2-3; d_call: TRBD2; clone_size: few; cdr3_aa: CASRSGIAGFTDTQYF; cdr3_nt: TGTGCCAGCAGAAGCGGGATAGCGGGTTTCACAGATACGCAGTATTTT
v_call: TRBV28; j_call: TRBJ2-3; d_call: .; clone_size: .; cdr3_aa: CASSSPIRTDTQYF; cdr3_nt: TGTGCCAGCAGTTCACCCATTCGCACAGATACGCAGTATTTT
v_call: TRBV5-6; j_call: TRBJ1-2; d_call: .; clone_size: few; cdr3_aa: CASSLSGLYGYTF; cdr3_nt: TGTGCCAGCAGCTTGTCCGGGCTCTATGGCTACACCTTC
v_call: TRBV12-3/TRBV12-4; j_call: TRBJ1-1; d_call: TRBD1; clone_size: many; cdr3_aa: CASSFRTGHTEAFF; cdr3_nt: TGTGCCAGCAGCTTTCGGACAGGGCATACTGAAGCTTTCTTT
v_call: TRBV20-1; j_call: TRBJ2-2; d_call: TRBD2; clone_size: many; cdr3_aa: CSARDPLLAAGELFF; cdr3_nt: TGCAGTGCTAGAGACCCCCTTCTAGCGGCCGGGGAGCTGTTTTTT
v_call: TRBV20-1; j_call: TRBJ2-7; d_call: .; clone_size: many; cdr3_aa: CSAPDYEQYF; cdr3_nt: TGCAGTGCCCCGGACTACGAGCAGTACTTC